Described below is a single T cell receptor (beta chain) sequence and its context. Antigen unknown. The CDR3 extends over 16 amino acids. CDR1 is SGHRS, CDR2 YFSETQ, per germline. V lost 0 bases, J lost 7 bases, and 17 bases lay in between. The data stem from a study of response to subunit inactivated influenza vaccine. Findings of the study overall: The authors proposed limited new T cell recruitment per seasonal influenza vaccination.

TCRdb reanalysed the RT-PCR reads using MiXCR and keeps one entry per CDR3 protein. The sample lists about 520,000 distinct CDR3 sequences; around 25% were seen once. The specimen comprised CD4+ T cells sorted from PBMCs, sampled 5 days after vaccination. The clonotype originates from a man aged 50-60 years who received an inactivated influenza vaccine. V is TRBV5-1 and J is TRBJ2-1; no reliable D call. The CDR3 protein is CASSLAAQSVSNEQFF. The CDR3, as DNA: TGCGCCAGCAGCTTGGCGGCCCAGTCGGTGTCGAATGAGCAGTTCTTC.